The 27 T cell receptor beta chains below all came from one sample that was sequenced in a study of blood T cell repertoires in COVID-19. Measured with immunoSEQ multiplex PCR; TCRdb has only the in-frame clones, and not every one. The sample has about 150,000 clones, approximately 85% seen once. The specimen was peripheral blood. The receptors were sampled from a woman aged 60-75 years with COVID-19, enrolled during active disease.

The rearrangement uses TRBV13 and TRBJ2-7, with D possibly being TRBD1 (6 bases). The CDR3 spans 16 residues. Germline V gene sequence: CDR1 PRHDT, CDR2 FYEKMQ (reference sequence). Deletions cut 1 base from V and 8 bases from J, with 21 bases between. This chain's CDR3 is CASSLAQGIPGLKQYF. The CDR3, as DNA: TGTGCCAGCAGCTTAGCGCAGGGGATACCGGGTTTAAAGCAGTACTTC.

The chain links TRBV7-3 to TRBJ2-7, with 13 bases that match TRBD2. The V gene end was trimmed by 5 bases and the J gene end by 4 bases; junction bases not matched to a gene: 8. The CDR3 is 16 residues long. Germline V gene lookup returns CDR1 SGHTA and CDR2 FQGTGA. CDR3 residues: CASSPGTSGASYEQYF. The CDR3 DNA is TGTGCCAGCAGCCCAGGGACTAGCGGGGCTTCTTACGAGCAGTACTTC.

This chain joins TRBV7-9 and TRBJ1-2, with D possibly TRBD1 on 5 matching bases. The CDR3 consists of 15 residues. Trimming pared 1 base from V and 3 bases from J, leaving 12 bases between. The V gene's germline CDR1 is SEHNR and CDR2 FQNEAQ (reference sequence). CDR3: CASSLGQGLDYGYTF. CDR3 nucleotides: TGTGCCAGCAGCTTAGGGCAGGGATTGGACTATGGCTACACCTTC.

This chain's CDR3 is CASSGSAGGLTGELFF. CDR3 DNA: TGCGCCAGCAGCGGGTCAGCGGGGGGTCTAACCGGGGAGCTGTTTTTT. The V gene is TRBV5-1, the J gene TRBJ2-2; 9 nucleotides line up with TRBD2. The CDR3 consists of 16 residues. Germline trimming cut 4 bases from V and 5 bases from J; bases unmatched to any gene: 9. The germline gives CDR1 SGHRS, CDR2 YFSETQ.

The chain links TRBV5-4 to TRBJ2-3; D possibly corresponds to TRBD2 (5 bases). In germline, CDR1 is SGHNT, CDR2 YYREEE (reference sequence). CDR3 length equals 14 residues. The ends were cut back, 4 bases at V and 4 bases at J, with 13 bases in the middle. The CDR3 DNA follows: TGTGCCAGCAGCCCGCCGGACTCCGCAGATACGCAGTATTTT. Its protein is CASSPPDSADTQYF.

The gene calls are TRBV10-3 and TRBJ2-7; 7 nucleotides match TRBD1. Germline CDR1 reads ENHRY; CDR2 reads SYGVKD. V dropped 0 bases and J dropped 5; count of bases not matched to a gene: 4. The CDR3 totals 14 residues. The CDR3 region is CAISESQQGDEQYF. For the CDR3, the DNA is TGTGCCATCAGTGAGTCTCAGCAGGGGGACGAGCAGTACTTC.

This chain connects TRBV5-1 to TRBJ2-2, with a tentative D call TRBD2 (6 bases). This CDR3 spans 13 amino acids. V gave up 7 bases and J gave up 5 bases, with 12 bases separating them. Per germline, CDR1 SGHRS and CDR2 YFSETQ. DNA of the CDR3: TGCGCCAGCGTTTGGGGGACTACCGGGGAGCTGTTTTTT. It specifies CASVWGTTGELFF. Supplemented by reference TRBV5-1 and TRBJ2-2, the full variable domain reads KAGVTQTPRYLIKTRGQQVTLSCSPISGHRSVSWYQQTPGQGLQFLFEYFSETQRNKGNFPGRFSGRQFSNSRSEMNVSTLELGDSALYLCASVWGTTGELFFGEGSRLTVL.

This sequence joins TRBV19 and TRBJ2-1, with D tentatively TRBD2 (6 bases). The CDR3 totals 15 residues. Germline CDR1 LNHDA, CDR2 SQIVND (reference sequence). Deletions cut 6 bases from V and 6 bases from J, with 18 bases between. The CDR3 sequence is CASRAQGLESNEQFF. The CDR3 DNA sequence: TGTGCCAGTAGAGCTCAGGGACTCGAAAGCAATGAGCAGTTCTTC. Drawing the rest from reference TRBV19 and TRBJ2-1, the complete variable domain is DGGITQSPKYLFRKEGQNVTLSCEQNLNHDAMYWYRQDPGQGLRLIYYSQIVNDFQKGDIAEGYSVSREKKESFPLTVTSAQKNPTAFYLCASRAQGLESNEQFFGPGTRLTVL.

The chain employs TRBV7-3 and TRBJ2-5, with TRBD1 matching 7 bases. The J segment lost 1 base and the V segment lost 5 bases, leaving 7 bases of the junction unmatched. In germline, CDR1 is SGHTA, CDR2 FQGTGA. This CDR3 has 15 residues. The CDR3 loop is CASSLMGQPQETQYF. The CDR3 bases are TGTGCCAGCAGCCTTATGGGACAGCCCCAAGAGACCCAGTACTTC.

V usage is TRBV2 and J usage is TRBJ1-2, with D possibly being TRBD1 (6 bases). The CDR3 length is 14 residues. The germline V gene has CDR1 SNHLY and CDR2 FYNNEI. The ends were cut back, 6 bases at V and 6 bases at J, with 17 bases in the middle. The CDR3 region is CASSVAQGHNGYTF. CDR3 DNA sequence: TGTGCCAGCAGCGTCGCACAGGGTCATAATGGCTACACCTTC.

The chain couples TRBV5-5 to TRBJ1-5; 7 nucleotides agree with TRBD1. CDR1 is SGHKS and CDR2 is YYEKEE in the germline V gene (reference sequence). The CDR3 totals 14 residues. V dropped 4 bases and J dropped 5; count of bases not matched to a gene: 6. Here the CDR3 DNA reads TGTGCCAGCAGCAGGACAGGTAGGGATCAGCCCCAGCATTTT. Its translation: CASSRTGRDQPQHF.

V and J are TRBV19 and TRBJ1-1; perhaps TRBD1 as D (6 bases). Germline-derived CDR1 and CDR2 are LNHDA and SQIVND (reference sequence). V was cut by 4 bases and J by 0 bases, with 15 bases left in between. CDR3 length: 16 residues. CDR3 region: CASSSREGDMNTEAFF. The CDR3 coding sequence is TGTGCCAGTAGTAGCAGGGAGGGGGACATGAACACTGAAGCTTTCTTT.

V usage is TRBV5-1 and J usage is TRBJ1-2, with 8 bases aligning to TRBD1. Germline V gives CDR1 SGHRS, CDR2 YFSETQ. The CDR3 consists of 16 residues. After removal of 0 bases from V and 7 bases from J, the junction contained 11 bases not matched to a gene. The CDR3 nucleotides read TGCGCCAGCAGCTTGGTCCCGGGACAGGTACAGGGTGGCTACACCTTC. Protein sequence: CASSLVPGQVQGGYTF.

The chain couples TRBV5-4 to TRBJ2-5, with TRBD2 identical over 7 bases. The ends lost 1 base at V and 1 base at J; junction bases unmatched: 7. CDR1 and CDR2 from the germline V gene are SGHNT and YYREEE (reference sequence). The CDR3 loop spans 16 amino acids. Here the CDR3 DNA reads TGTGCCAGCAGCTTGAGGCGGGGGAACGTCCAAGAGACCCAGTACTTC. This sequence encodes CASSLRRGNVQETQYF.

This clone was detected ten times or more. J is TRBJ2-1 and V is TRBV6-5, with TRBD1 as a possible D gene (5 bases). V was cut by 5 bases and J by 6 bases, with 14 bases left in between. From germline, CDR1 is MNHEY and CDR2 SVGAGI. This CDR3 region has 14 residues. CDR3 sequence reads: CASSRQGPSNEQFF. CDR3 sequence (DNA): TGTGCCAGCAGTCGGCAGGGCCCTTCCAATGAGCAGTTCTTC.

Only a few counts were recorded for this clone. V usage is TRBV5-1 and J usage is TRBJ2-7; possible D gene TRBD2, 6 bases. The ends were cut back, 6 bases at V and 2 bases at J, with 12 bases in the middle. Germline V gene data show CDR1 as SGHRS and CDR2 as YFSETQ. The CDR3 spans 13 residues. As DNA, the CDR3 is TGCGCCAGCACCCCGGGACTTCCCTACGAGCAGTACTTC. As protein: CASTPGLPYEQYF.

The gene calls are TRBV19 and TRBJ1-2; D is undetermined. CDR1 is LNHDA and CDR2 is SQIVND in the germline V gene (reference sequence). Trimming cost V 2 bases and J 8 bases, with 24 bases left between them. The CDR3 runs to 17 residues. CDR3 sequence (DNA): TGTGCCAGTAGTATAATCCCCACCCAAGGAACTATGGCGGGCTACACCTTC. Its protein product is CASSIIPTQGTMAGYTF.

The V call is TRBV3-1 (or the pseudogene TRBV3-2), the J call TRBJ2-5; 10 nucleotides align to TRBD2. The CDR3 contains 16 residues. Trimming removed 2 bases from V and 2 bases from J; junction bases left unmatched: 5. Germline V gene lookup returns CDR1 LGHDT and CDR2 YNNKEL (reference sequence). CDR3 coding DNA: TGTGCCAGCAGCCAATCCGCTAGCGGGGGACAAGAGACCCAGTACTTC. Amino acids: CASSQSASGGQETQYF.

The chain links TRBV5-1 to TRBJ1-5; D gene ambiguous. Germline CDR1 is SGHRS and CDR2 is YFSETQ. The CDR3 covers 14 residues. With 4 bases removed from V and 3 bases from J, the gap between germline ends came to 11 bases. The CDR3 loop reads CASSTDGLNQPQHF. The CDR3 bases are TGCGCCAGCAGCACGGACGGACTCAATCAGCCCCAGCATTTT.

J is TRBJ2-1 and V is TRBV7-6, with a weak D call TRBD1 (5 bases). V was trimmed by 1 base and J by 9 bases, leaving 16 bases between them. Germline V lookup: CDR1 SGHVS, CDR2 FNYEAQ. The CDR3 runs to 15 residues. The CDR3 DNA reads TGTGCCAGCAGCTTAGTGTCTCAGGGTGTGGGTGAGCAGTTCTTC. Translating gives CASSLVSQGVGEQFF.

V and J are TRBV6-4 and TRBJ1-2; 8 positions agree with TRBD1. Germline V gives CDR1 MRHNA, CDR2 SNTAGT. V was pared by 2 bases and J by 2 bases, with 7 bases of the junction left unmatched. The CDR3 length is 16 residues. For the CDR3, the DNA is TGTGCCAGCAGTGACACTCAGGGGGCGGAGAACTATGGCTACACCTTC. This sequence encodes CASSDTQGAENYGYTF.

The chain has TRBV3-1 (or the pseudogene TRBV3-2) and TRBJ1-2, with D tentatively TRBD1 (5 bases). Trimming cost V 2 bases and J 2 bases, with 15 bases left between them. CDR3 size: 16 residues. Germline V gives CDR1 LGHDT, CDR2 YNNKEL (reference sequence). The CDR3 loop reads CASSQWGGRDNYGYTF. The DNA for the CDR3 is TGTGCCAGCAGCCAATGGGGGGGAAGAGACAACTATGGCTACACCTTC.

The chain has TRBV5-1 and TRBJ1-6, with D possibly TRBD1 on 6 matching bases. This CDR3 spans 15 amino acids. V dropped 4 bases and J dropped 9 bases, with 17 bases sitting between them. The germline V gene has CDR1 SGHRS and CDR2 YFSETQ. This CDR3 is CASSTGDTYSSPLHF. DNA for the CDR3: TGCGCCAGCAGCACCGGGGACACTTACAGTTCACCCCTCCACTTT. Full variable domain (outside the CDR3, taken from reference TRBV5-1 and TRBJ1-6): KAGVTQTPRYLIKTRGQQVTLSCSPISGHRSVSWYQQTPGQGLQFLFEYFSETQRNKGNFPGRFSGRQFSNSRSEMNVSTLELGDSALYLCASSTGDTYSSPLHFGNGTRLTVT.

This rearrangement joins TRBV5-1 to TRBJ2-1; 8 bases match TRBD2. Germline trimming cut 0 bases from V and 8 bases from J; bases unmatched to any gene: 10. This CDR3 comprises 16 residues. CDR1 and CDR2 from the germline V gene are SGHRS and YFSETQ. Written as DNA, the CDR3 is TGCGCCAGCAGCTTGGAACGGGGGGGCCTACGCGATGAGCAGTTCTTC. Its protein is CASSLERGGLRDEQFF.

V is TRBV28 and J is TRBJ1-6; D uncertain. V was shortened by 5 bases and J by 0 bases, with 11 bases between the two germline ends. The CDR3 loop spans 16 amino acids. The germline gives CDR1 MDHEN, CDR2 SYDVKM. DNA for the CDR3: TGTGCCAGCAGTCCGGGGAGTAACTCCTATAATTCACCCCTCCACTTT. It specifies CASSPGSNSYNSPLHF.

The chain has TRBV4-3 and TRBJ2-5; D might be TRBD1 (7 bases). Deletions cut 5 bases from V and 3 bases from J, with 16 bases between. The CDR3 length is 15 residues. The germline gives CDR1 LGHNA, CDR2 YSLEER. For the CDR3, the DNA is TGCGCCAGCAGCAGCCAGGGGGGAATTAAAGAGACCCAGTACTTC. Translated: CASSSQGGIKETQYF.

The CDR3 bases are TGTGCCAGCAGCTTAGGAACTAGCGGGAGCTACGAGCAGTACTTC. Translation: CASSLGTSGSYEQYF. The chain is built from TRBV11-1 and TRBJ2-7; the match to TRBD2 covers 11 bases. CDR3 length equals 15 residues. From germline, CDR1 is SGHAT and CDR2 FQDESV (reference sequence). V shed 1 base and J 3 bases; nucleotides not matched to a gene: 2.